This T cell receptor (beta chain) came from a study of blood T cell repertoires in COVID-19. About the research overall: The samples span acute and convalescent COVID-19 from the United States, Italy and Spain. In each case, the material was cDNA or gDNA derived from T cells, B-cell-depleted T cells, or PBMCs.

CDR3 size: 16 residues. The V segment lost 0 bases and the J segment 4 bases; nucleotides outside the gene matches: 7. Per germline, CDR1 SGHKS and CDR2 YYEKEE (reference sequence). Authors' methods: Reference gene primer amplification in the assay estimated nucleated cell counts. Profiling relied on immunoSEQ multiplex PCR, and the TCRdb table lists in-frame clones only, not all of them. Clonal size and the V and J genes are those of that table, whereas D and trimming came from the DNA. The table has some 280,000 clones, about nine tenths seen once; the top ten hold about 3%. Specimen: peripheral blood. This clonotype was obtained from a woman aged 30 to 39 with active or convalescent COVID-19. The J gene is TRBJ1-5, the V gene TRBV5-5; 7 bases map to TRBD1. The CDR3 protein is CASSLAGTAENQPQHF. CDR3 bases: TGTGCCAGCAGCTTGGCGGGGACAGCGGAAAATCAGCCCCAGCATTTT.